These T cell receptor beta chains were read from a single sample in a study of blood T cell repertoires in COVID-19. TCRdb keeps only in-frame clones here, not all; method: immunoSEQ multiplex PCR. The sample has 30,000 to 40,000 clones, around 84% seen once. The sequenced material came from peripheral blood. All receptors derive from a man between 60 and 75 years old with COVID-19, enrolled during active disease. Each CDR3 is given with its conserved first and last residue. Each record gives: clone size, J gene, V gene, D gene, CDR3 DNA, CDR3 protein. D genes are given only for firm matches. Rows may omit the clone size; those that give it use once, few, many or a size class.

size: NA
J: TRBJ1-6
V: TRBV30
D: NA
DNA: TGTGCCTGGAGTCCCCCCGGACTGTCATATTCACCCCTCCACTTT
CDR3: CAWSPPGLSYSPLHF

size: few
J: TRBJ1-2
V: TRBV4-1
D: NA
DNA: TGCGCCAGCAGCCAGACCACAAGCGGGAACTATGGCTACACCTTC
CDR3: CASSQTTSGNYGYTF

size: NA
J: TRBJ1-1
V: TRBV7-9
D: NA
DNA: TGTGCCAGCGCCTCAAGGGGGAACACTGAAGCTTTCTTT
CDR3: CASASRGNTEAFF

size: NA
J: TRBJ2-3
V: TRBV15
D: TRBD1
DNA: TGTGCCACCAGCAGAGCGGGACAGGGCACAGATACGCAGTATTTT
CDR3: CATSRAGQGTDTQYF

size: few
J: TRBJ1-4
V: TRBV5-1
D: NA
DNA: TGCGCCAGCAGCTTCGGAGGATCTAATGAAAAACTGTTTTTT
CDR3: CASSFGGSNEKLFF

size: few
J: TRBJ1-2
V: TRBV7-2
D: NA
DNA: TGTGCCAGCAGCGAACAGGCATCTAACTATGGCTACACCTTC
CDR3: CASSEQASNYGYTF

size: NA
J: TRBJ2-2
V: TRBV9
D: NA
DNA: TGTGCCAGCAGCGTAGATATCGGGGAGCTGTTTTTT
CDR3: CASSVDIGELFF

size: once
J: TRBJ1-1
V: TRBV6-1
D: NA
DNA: TGTGCCAGCAGTGAATTTCTGGGCAGGGATCCTGAAGCTTTCTTT
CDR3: CASSEFLGRDPEAFF

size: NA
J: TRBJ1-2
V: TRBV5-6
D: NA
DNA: TGTGCCAGCAGCTTCCGGCAGCGAAATGGCTACACCTTC
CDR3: CASSFRQRNGYTF

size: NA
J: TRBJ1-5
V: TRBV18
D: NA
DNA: TGTGCCAGCTCATCTGACATAGGGAGGAATCAGCCCCAGCATTTT
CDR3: CASSSDIGRNQPQHF

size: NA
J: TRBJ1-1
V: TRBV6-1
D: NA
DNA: TGTGCCAGCAGTGAAGCGGGGGGCACTGAAGCTTTCTTT
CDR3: CASSEAGGTEAFF

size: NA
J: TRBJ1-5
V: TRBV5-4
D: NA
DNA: TGTGCCAGCAGCTTAAGGCAGGGAGGCCCTTTGGGCAATCAGCCCCAGCATTTT
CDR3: CASSLRQGGPLGNQPQHF

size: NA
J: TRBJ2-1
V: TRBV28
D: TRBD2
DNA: TGTGCCAGCACTCTACTAGCGGGAGGGCCTAGAGAGCAGTTCTTC
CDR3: CASTLLAGGPREQFF

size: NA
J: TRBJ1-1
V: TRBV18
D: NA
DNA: TGTGCCAGCTCACCAGTCGAACAACCGAACACTGAAGCTTTCTTT
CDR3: CASSPVEQPNTEAFF

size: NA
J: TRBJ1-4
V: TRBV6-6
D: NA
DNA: TGTGCCAGCAGTACTCGGGGTGGAGGAGAAAAACTGTTTTTT
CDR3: CASSTRGGGEKLFF

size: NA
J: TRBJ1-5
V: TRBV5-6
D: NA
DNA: TGTGCCAGCAGCCCGCGGGGAGGAGGCAATCAGCCCCAGCATTTT
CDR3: CASSPRGGGNQPQHF

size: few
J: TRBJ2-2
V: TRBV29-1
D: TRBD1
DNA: TGCAGCGTTAAGACAGGGTCCGCCGGGGAGCTGTTTTTT
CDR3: CSVKTGSAGELFF

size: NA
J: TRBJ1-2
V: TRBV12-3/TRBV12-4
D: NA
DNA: TGTGCCAGCAGCCCCAGACAGGACTATGGCTACACCTTC
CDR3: CASSPRQDYGYTF

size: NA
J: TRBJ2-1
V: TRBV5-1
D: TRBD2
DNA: TGCGCCAGCAGCTTGGTTGGTAGCGGGAGGGCTTATAACAATGAGCAGTTCTTC
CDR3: CASSLVGSGRAYNNEQFF

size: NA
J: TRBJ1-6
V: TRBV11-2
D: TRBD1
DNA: TGTGCCAGCAGCCTAGAGGGACAGGCCGTATCGTCACCCCTCCACTTT
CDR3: CASSLEGQAVSSPLHF

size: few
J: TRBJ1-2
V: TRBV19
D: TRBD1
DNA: TGTGCCAGTAGTACTACAGGGGAATATGGCTACACCTTC
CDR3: CASSTTGEYGYTF

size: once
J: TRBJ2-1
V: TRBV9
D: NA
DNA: TGTGCCAGCAGCTTACGGAATGAGCAGTTCTTC
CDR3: CASSLRNEQFF

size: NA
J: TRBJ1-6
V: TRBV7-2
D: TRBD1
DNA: TGTGCCAGCAGCCATTCTCGGGACAGCAATTCACCCCTCCACTTT
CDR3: CASSHSRDSNSPLHF

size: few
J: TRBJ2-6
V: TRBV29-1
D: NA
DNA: TGCAGCGTTGTAGCCAGCTCTGGGGCCAACGTCCTGACTTTC
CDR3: CSVVASSGANVLTF

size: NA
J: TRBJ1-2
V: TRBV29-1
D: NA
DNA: TGCAGCGTTGAATGGCAGGAGGCTCTTGGCTACACCTTC
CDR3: CSVEWQEALGYTF

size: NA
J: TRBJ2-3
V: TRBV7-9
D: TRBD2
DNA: TGTGCCAGCAGCTTGGGGGGGAATACGCAGTATTTT
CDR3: CASSLGGNTQYF

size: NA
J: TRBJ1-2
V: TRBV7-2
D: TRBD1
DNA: TGTGCCAGCAGCGACAGGGGAGGCTATGGCTACACCTTC
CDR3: CASSDRGGYGYTF

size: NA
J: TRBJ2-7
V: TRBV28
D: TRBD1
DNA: TGTGCCAGCAGAAGCCGGGACAGGTGGTCCTACGAGCAGTACTTC
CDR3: CASRSRDRWSYEQYF

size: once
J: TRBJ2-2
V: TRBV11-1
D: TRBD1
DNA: TGTGCCAGCAGTAGCCGGACAGGCGCCACCGGGGAGCTGTTTTTT
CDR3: CASSSRTGATGELFF

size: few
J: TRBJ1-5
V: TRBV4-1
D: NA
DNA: TGCGCCAGCAGCCCGCGAGCACTTCTCAATCAGCCCCAGCATTTT
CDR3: CASSPRALLNQPQHF

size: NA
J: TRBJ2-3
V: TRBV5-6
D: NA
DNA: TGTGCCAGCAGCTTGGGGCAGGGTGTAGGAGATACGCAGTATTTT
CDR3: CASSLGQGVGDTQYF

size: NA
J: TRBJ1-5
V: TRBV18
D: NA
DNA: TGTGCCAGCTCACCAGGGGGCTATAGCAATCAGCCCCAGCATTTT
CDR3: CASSPGGYSNQPQHF

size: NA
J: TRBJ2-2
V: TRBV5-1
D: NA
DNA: TGCGCCAGCAGATCCCTACTAAACACCGGGGAGCTGTTTTTT
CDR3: CASRSLLNTGELFF

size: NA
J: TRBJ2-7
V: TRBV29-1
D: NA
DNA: TGCAGCGTCAAAGGAGTTTCGTCCTACGAGCAGTACTTC
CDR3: CSVKGVSSYEQYF

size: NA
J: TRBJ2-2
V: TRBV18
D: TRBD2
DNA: TGTGCCAGCTCACCAGATCGCGGGGGAACGAACACCGGGGAGCTGTTTTTT
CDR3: CASSPDRGGTNTGELFF

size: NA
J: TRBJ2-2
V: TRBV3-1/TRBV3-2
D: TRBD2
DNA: TGTGCCAGCAGCCAGACATTATCAGGACTAGCGGGAGTCGGTAGCACCGGGGAGCTGTTTTTT
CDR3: CASSQTLSGLAGVGSTGELFF

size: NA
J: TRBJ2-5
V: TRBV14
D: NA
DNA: TGTGCCAGCAGCCGAGGGGAGACCCAGTACTTC
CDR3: CASSRGETQYF

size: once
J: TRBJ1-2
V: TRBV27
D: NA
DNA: TGTGCCAGCAGTTTTTGGGCAGGGGACTATGGCTACACCTTC
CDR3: CASSFWAGDYGYTF

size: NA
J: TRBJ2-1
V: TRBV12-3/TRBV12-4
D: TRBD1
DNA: TGTGCCAGCAGTTGGACAGGGGGTAATGAGCAGTTCTTC
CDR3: CASSWTGGNEQFF

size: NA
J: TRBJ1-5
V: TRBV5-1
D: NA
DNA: TGCGCCAGCAGCTTGGACTCCCCAAATCAGCCCCAGCATTTT
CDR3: CASSLDSPNQPQHF

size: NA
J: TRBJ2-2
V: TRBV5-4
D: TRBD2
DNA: TGTGCCAGCAGCCAAGGACTAGCGGGAGCCGCGAACACCGGGGAGCTGTTTTTT
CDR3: CASSQGLAGAANTGELFF

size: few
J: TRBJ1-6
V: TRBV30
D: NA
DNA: TGTGCCTGGAGTGTAGTCAGCTCCTATAATTCACCCCTCCACTTT
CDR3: CAWSVVSSYNSPLHF

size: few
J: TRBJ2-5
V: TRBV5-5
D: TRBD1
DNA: TGTGCCAGCAGCTTGGAGTACCGGACAGGGGCAGAGACCCAGTACTTC
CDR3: CASSLEYRTGAETQYF

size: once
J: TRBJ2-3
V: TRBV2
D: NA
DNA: TGTGCCAGCAGGATCAGGGTTGGCGATACGCAGTATTTT
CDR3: CASRIRVGDTQYF

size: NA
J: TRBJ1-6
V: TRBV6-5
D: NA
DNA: TGTGCCAGCAGTTACTCGTACAGGTTGAATTCACCCCTCCACTTT
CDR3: CASSYSYRLNSPLHF

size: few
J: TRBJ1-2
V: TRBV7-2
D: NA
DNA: TGTGCCAGCAGCCCCGATGCAGCCAGGGGATATGGCTACACCTTC
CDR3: CASSPDAARGYGYTF

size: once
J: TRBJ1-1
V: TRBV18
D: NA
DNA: TGTGCCAGCTCCCCCGGGAGGGTTTATGAAGCTTTCTTT
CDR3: CASSPGRVYEAFF

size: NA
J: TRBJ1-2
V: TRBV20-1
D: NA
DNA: TGCAGTGCTATATTACAGAAGGGCTACACCTTC
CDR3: CSAILQKGYTF

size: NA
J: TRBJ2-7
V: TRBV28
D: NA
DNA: TGTGCCAGCAGTTCGGCCGGGGACTACGAGCAGTACTTC
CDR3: CASSSAGDYEQYF

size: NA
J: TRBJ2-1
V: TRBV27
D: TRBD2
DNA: TGTGCCAGCAGTAAGGCGGGACTAGCGGGAGTGCAGTTCTTC
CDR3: CASSKAGLAGVQFF

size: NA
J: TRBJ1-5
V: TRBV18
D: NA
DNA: TGTGCCAGCTCACCACCGTCGCTAATGGCGGAAAATCAGCCCCAGCATTTT
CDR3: CASSPPSLMAENQPQHF

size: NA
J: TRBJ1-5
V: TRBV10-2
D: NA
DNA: TGCGCCAGCCGCGGTTCGGGAGGGGGTCGTCAGCCCCAGCATTTT
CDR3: CASRGSGGGRQPQHF

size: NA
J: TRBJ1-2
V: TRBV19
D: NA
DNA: TGTGCCAGTAGTATGGGCGCGAACTATGGCTACACCTTC
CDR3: CASSMGANYGYTF

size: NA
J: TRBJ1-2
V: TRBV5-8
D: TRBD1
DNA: TGTGCCAGCAGCCAGGACAGGGCAAAGGGCTACACCTTC
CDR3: CASSQDRAKGYTF

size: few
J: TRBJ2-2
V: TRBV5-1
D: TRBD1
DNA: TGCGCCAGCAGCTTGGGCATAACAGGGGGCAACACCGGGGAGCTGTTTTTT
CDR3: CASSLGITGGNTGELFF

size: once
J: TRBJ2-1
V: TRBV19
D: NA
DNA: TGTGCCAGTAGCGGCCTAGGCGGCTTAGGATACAATGAGCAGTTCTTC
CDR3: CASSGLGGLGYNEQFF

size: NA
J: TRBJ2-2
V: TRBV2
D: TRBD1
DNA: TGTGCCAGCAGCCTACAGGGGGCAAAGAACACCGGGGAGCTGTTTTTT
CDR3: CASSLQGAKNTGELFF

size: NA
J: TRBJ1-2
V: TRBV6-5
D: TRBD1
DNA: TGTGCCAGCAGTCGCTACAGGGGGGAAAACTATGGCTACACCTTC
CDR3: CASSRYRGENYGYTF

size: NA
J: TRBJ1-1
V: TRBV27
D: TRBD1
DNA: TGTGCCAGCAGTTCCCGACAGGGCACCCCTGAAGCTTTCTTT
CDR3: CASSSRQGTPEAFF